This T cell receptor (beta chain) was recovered during a study of vaccination effects on CD4 cells after COVID-19. Study-wide background: Post-vaccine draws lagged the second dose by a median of 72 days. Overall study findings and caveats: The study got few convalescent patients and did not collect any early post-infection timepoints.

Here immunoSEQ multiplex PCR was the method, and the copy in TCRdb shows in-frame clones only, minus some. The sample carries over 80,000 clones, 77% recorded once. Germline CDR1 is SGDLS and CDR2 is YYNGEE. Trimming took 1 base from V and 7 from J; bases not matched to a gene: 7. CDR3 size: 15 residues. Pools of viral peptides were used by the ViraFEST assay to expand antigen-specific CD4+ T cells ahead of sequencing. The culture ran for 10 days before CD4+ T cells were isolated. The vaccine given was either BNT162b2 or mRNA-1273, in two doses. For each well, roughly 2 million PBMC were cultured with 10 IU/ml IL-2 and 8.5 to 10 ug/ml peptides. Half-medium exchanges with IL-2 medium took place on days 3 and 7. Concerning this clone: Its antigen remains unidentified.

Sequenced here: CD4+ T cells from PBMCs cultured with HCoV-OC43 spike peptides, sampled after COVID-19 vaccination. Subset specified: HCoV-OC43 spike overlapping peptide pool stimulation. The sequence was collected from a human donor who received a COVID-19 vaccine. The genes are TRBV9 and TRBJ1-4; 7 nucleotides match TRBD1. The CDR3 loop reads CASSVSQGRFEKLFF. CDR3 nucleotides: TGTGCCAGCAGCGTATCACAGGGGCGATTTGAAAAACTGTTTTTT. Looking up the rest from reference TRBV9 and TRBJ1-4 gives the full variable domain: DSGVTQTPKHLITATGQRVTLRCSPRSGDLSVYWYQQSLDQGLQFLIQYYNGEERAKGNILERFSAQQFPDLHSELNLSSLELGDSALYFCASSVSQGRFEKLFFGSGTQLSVL.